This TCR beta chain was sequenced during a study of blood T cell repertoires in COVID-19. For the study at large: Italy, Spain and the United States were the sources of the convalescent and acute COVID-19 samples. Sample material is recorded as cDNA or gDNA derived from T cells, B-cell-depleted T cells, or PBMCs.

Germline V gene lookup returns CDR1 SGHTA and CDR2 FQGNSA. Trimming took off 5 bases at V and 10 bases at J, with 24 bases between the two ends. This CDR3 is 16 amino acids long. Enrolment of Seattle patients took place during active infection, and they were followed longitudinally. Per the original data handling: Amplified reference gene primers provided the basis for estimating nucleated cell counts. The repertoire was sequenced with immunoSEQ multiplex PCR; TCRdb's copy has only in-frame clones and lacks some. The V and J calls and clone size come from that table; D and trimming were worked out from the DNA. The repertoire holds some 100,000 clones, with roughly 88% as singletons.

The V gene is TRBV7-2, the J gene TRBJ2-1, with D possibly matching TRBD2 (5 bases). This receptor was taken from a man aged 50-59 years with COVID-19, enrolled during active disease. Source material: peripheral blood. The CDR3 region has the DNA TGTGCCAGCAGCCCTACGAGGGCAGCCACAATTAGGGAGCAGTTCTTC. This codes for CASSPTRAATIREQFF.